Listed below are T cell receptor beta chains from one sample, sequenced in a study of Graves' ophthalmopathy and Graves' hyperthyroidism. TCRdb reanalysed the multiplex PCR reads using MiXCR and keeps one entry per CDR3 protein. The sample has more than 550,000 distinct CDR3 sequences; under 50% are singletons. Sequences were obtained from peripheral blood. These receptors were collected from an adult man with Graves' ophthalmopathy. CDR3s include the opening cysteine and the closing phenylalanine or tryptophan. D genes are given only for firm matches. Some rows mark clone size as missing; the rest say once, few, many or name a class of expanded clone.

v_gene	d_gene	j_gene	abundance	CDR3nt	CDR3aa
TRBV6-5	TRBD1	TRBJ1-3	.	TGTGCCATCAGCGAGGGGACAGCGACTGGAAACACCATATATTTT	CAISEGTATGNTIYF
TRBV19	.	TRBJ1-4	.	TGTGCCGGTAGTATTATGACAACTAATGAAAAACTGTTTTTT	CAGSIMTTNEKLFF
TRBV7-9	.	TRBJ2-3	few	TGTGCCAGCAGCTTAAAGGACAGCCGAGATACGCAGTATTTT	CASSLKDSRDTQYF
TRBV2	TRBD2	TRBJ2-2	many	TGTGCCAGCACCCTAGCGGGAGGGACCGGGGAGCTGTTTTTT	CASTLAGGTGELFF
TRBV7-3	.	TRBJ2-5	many	TGTGCCAGCAGCTTAAATTCAGGGGCGCAGGAGACCCAGTACTTC	CASSLNSGAQETQYF
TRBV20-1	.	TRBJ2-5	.	TGCAGTGCTAGCACCCCTGTGGTGGGGCAAGAGACCCAGTACTTC	CSASTPVVGQETQYF
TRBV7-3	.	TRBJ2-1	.	TGTGCCAGCAGCTCCGGGGTGGCTGATGAGCAGTTCTTC	CASSSGVADEQFF
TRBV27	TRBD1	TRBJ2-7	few	TGTGCCAGCAGTTTTTCGGGACAGAGCTCCTACGAGCAGTACTTC	CASSFSGQSSYEQYF
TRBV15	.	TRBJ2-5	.	TGTGCCACCAGCAGACCCAGGGGAGGAGGAGAGACCCAGTACTTC	CATSRPRGGGETQYF
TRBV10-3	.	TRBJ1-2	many	TGTGCCATCACCGAGGGGGAAAACTATGGCTACACCTTC	CAITEGENYGYTF
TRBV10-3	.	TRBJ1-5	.	TGTGCCATCAGGGTAGCCGGGGAAGAGACCCAGCATTTT	CAIRVAGEETQHF
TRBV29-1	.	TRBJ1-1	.	TGCAGCGTGGCACAGGGTCGGGGCTATGGCATCGAAGCTTTCTTT	CSVAQGRGYGIEAFF
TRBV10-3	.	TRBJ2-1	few	TGTGCCATCAGTGCACAGGAGAATGAGCAGTTCTTC	CAISAQENEQFF
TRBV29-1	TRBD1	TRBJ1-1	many	TGCAGCGCAGGGGGCGAGTACACTGAAGCTTTCTTT	CSAGGEYTEAFF
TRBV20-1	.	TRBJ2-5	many	TGCAGTGCTAGAGAAGCCAGCGGTAGGGAGACCCAGTACTTC	CSAREASGRETQYF
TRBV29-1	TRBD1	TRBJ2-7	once	TGCAGCGTTAATGGACAGGGGAGCTCCTACGAGCAGTACTTC	CSVNGQGSSYEQYF
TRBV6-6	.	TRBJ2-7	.	TGTGCCAGCAGTTACGTCAGGGACTCCGAGCAGTACTTC	CASSYVRDSEQYF
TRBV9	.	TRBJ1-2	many	TGTGCCAGCAGCGTAGCGGGTGCACAGAATGGCTACACCTTC	CASSVAGAQNGYTF
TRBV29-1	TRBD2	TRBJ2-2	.	TGCAGCGCCGGGACTAGCGGGATTGTGATCGGGGAGCTGTTTTTT	CSAGTSGIVIGELFF
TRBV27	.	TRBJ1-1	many	TGTGCCAGCACAGGACCCATGAACACTGAAGCTTTCTTT	CASTGPMNTEAFF